This T cell receptor beta chain was sequenced for a study of cytomegalovirus exposure and HLA in healthy donors. Primers included in the PCR were 60 Vbeta and 13 Jbeta primers. The method was immunoSEQ multiplex PCR; TCRdb's version includes in-frame clones alone and lacks a portion of them. The sample yields 90,000 to 150,000 clones, over 75% seen once. This CDR3 has 17 amino acids. With V trimmed by 2 bases and J by 0 bases, 6 bases remained unmatched. Germline loops: CDR1 SEHNR, CDR2 FQNEAQ (reference sequence). Specimen: PBMCs. The V gene is TRBV7-9, the J gene TRBJ2-3, with 9 bases lining up with TRBD1. The receptor was derived from a human donor in good health. CDR3 coding DNA: TGTGCCAGCAGCTTATCTCCGGGACAGGGAAGCACAGATACGCAGTATTTT. Translating gives CASSLSPGQGSTDTQYF.